A single sample gave rise to the 2 T cell receptor beta chains below, sequenced in a study of Ad26.COV2.S vaccination and SARS-CoV-2 variants. Treatment denoted: over 15 received Ad26.COV2.S at low or high dose, single or two shots; roughly 5 received placebo; per-sample allocation not given. Following the first vaccine or placebo injection, samples were taken on day 63. TCRdb keeps only in-frame clones here, not all; method: immunoSEQ multiplex PCR. The top ten hold more than 1.5% of the sample, which has roughly 320,000 clones, 70% to 90% seen once. Sample: peripheral blood, taken in a trial of Ad26.COV2.S vaccine versus placebo. These receptors were taken from a person aged 18-60 years who received the Ad26.COV2.S COVID-19 vaccine or a placebo.

The rearrangement uses TRBV27 and TRBJ2-1; 9 nucleotides match TRBD1. CDR3 length equals 13 residues. Per germline, CDR1 MNHEY and CDR2 SMNVEV (reference sequence). Trimming took 5 bases from V and 6 from J; bases not matched to a gene: 2. The CDR3 nucleotides read TGTGCCAGCAGTGGGACAGGGATCAATGAGCAGTTCTTC. The encoded protein is CASSGTGINEQFF.

V is TRBV18 and J is TRBJ2-4, with 9 bases lining up with TRBD2. The CDR3 length is 16 residues. Trimming took 2 bases from V and 5 from J; bases not matched to a gene: 7. CDR1 is KGHSH and CDR2 is LQKENI in the germline V gene. The CDR3 region is CASSPFPSGAQNIQYF. The CDR3 bases are TGTGCCAGCTCACCATTCCCTAGCGGGGCCCAAAACATTCAGTACTTC. The full variable domain, its missing parts supplied by reference TRBV18 and TRBJ2-4, is NAGVMQNPRHLVRRRGQEARLRCSPMKGHSHVYWYRQLPEEGLKFMVYLQKENIIDESGMPKERFSAEFPKEGPSILRIQQVVRGDSAAYFCASSPFPSGAQNIQYFGAGTRLSVL.